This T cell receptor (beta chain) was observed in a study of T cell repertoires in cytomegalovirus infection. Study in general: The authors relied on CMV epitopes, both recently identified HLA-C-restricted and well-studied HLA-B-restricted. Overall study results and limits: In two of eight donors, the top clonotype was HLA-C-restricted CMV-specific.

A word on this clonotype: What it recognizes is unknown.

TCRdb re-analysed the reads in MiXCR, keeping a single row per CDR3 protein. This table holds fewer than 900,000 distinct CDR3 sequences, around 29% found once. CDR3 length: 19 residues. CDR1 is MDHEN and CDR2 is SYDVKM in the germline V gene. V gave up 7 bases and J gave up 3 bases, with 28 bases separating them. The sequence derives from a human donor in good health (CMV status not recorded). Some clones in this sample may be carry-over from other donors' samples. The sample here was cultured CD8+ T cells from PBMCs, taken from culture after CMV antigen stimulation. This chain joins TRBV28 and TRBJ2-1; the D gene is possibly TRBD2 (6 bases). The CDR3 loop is CASTNSRGKWTTGYNEQFF. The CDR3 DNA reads TGTGCCAGCACCAATAGCCGGGGAAAATGGACTACCGGCTACAATGAGCAGTTCTTC.